The 30 T cell receptor beta chains given below trace back to one sample, sequenced in a study of cytomegalovirus exposure and HLA in healthy donors. Primers for the PCR totalled 60 Vbeta and 13 Jbeta. TCRdb's table, derived via immunoSEQ multiplex PCR, lists solely in-frame clones and lacks some. This table holds 130,000 or so clones, 81% found once. Sequenced input: PBMCs. The receptors come from a man aged 18 to 29 in good health and CMV-seronegative.

This rearrangement joins TRBV2 to TRBJ2-5; D call uncertain. This CDR3 has 12 amino acids. Trimming shortened V by 3 bases and J by 7 bases, and 9 bases separated the two germline ends. The germline V gene has CDR1 SNHLY and CDR2 FYNNEI. This CDR3 reads CASSENGGTQYF. The CDR3 coding sequence is TGTGCCAGCAGTGAGAACGGTGGGACCCAGTACTTC.

The chain recombines TRBV7-6 with TRBJ2-5; tentative D call: TRBD1 (6 bases). This CDR3 comprises 15 residues. CDR1 SGHVS and CDR2 FNYEAQ come from the germline V gene. V was trimmed by 5 bases and J by 3 bases, leaving 16 bases between them. The CDR3 bases are TGTGCCAGCAGCCGAGGGTTGGGGGCGAAAGAGACCCAGTACTTC. Protein product: CASSRGLGAKETQYF.

The chain uses TRBV5-4 and TRBJ2-7; 8 bases are shared with TRBD1. From germline, CDR1 is SGHNT and CDR2 YYREEE (reference sequence). The CDR3 contains 13 residues. After removal of 5 bases from V and 7 bases from J, the junction contained 8 bases not matched to a gene. This CDR3 reads CASSWQGAGEQYF. CDR3 DNA sequence: TGTGCCAGCAGTTGGCAGGGGGCGGGAGAGCAGTACTTC.

The chain employs TRBV5-5 and TRBJ1-5; D gene uncertain. The CDR3 consists of 14 residues. Germline V gene data show CDR1 as SGHKS and CDR2 as YYEKEE (reference sequence). Between the trimmed V and J ends, which lost 3 bases and 9 bases, there was a span of 16 bases. This CDR3 is CASSSIPTTGPQHF. For the CDR3, the DNA is TGTGCCAGCAGCTCGATTCCCACTACTGGGCCCCAGCATTTT.

The sample holds a few counts of this clone. This chain joins TRBV5-1 and TRBJ1-1; possible D gene TRBD1, 5 bases. The CDR3 totals 13 residues. The V end was cut by 3 bases, the J end by 2 bases, with 8 bases between. Germline V gene sequence: CDR1 SGHRS, CDR2 YFSETQ. The CDR3 spells CASSSTDNTEAFF. DNA of the CDR3: TGCGCCAGCAGCTCGACAGATAACACTGAAGCTTTCTTT.

The V and J genes are TRBV6-6 and TRBJ1-5; a possible D gene is TRBD1 (5 bases). V lost 8 bases, J lost 0 bases, and 8 bases lay in between. The CDR3 consists of 13 residues. Germline CDR1 reads MNHNY; CDR2 reads SVGAGI (reference sequence). CDR3 amino acids: CASQGNSNQPQHF. The CDR3 DNA follows: TGTGCCAGCCAGGGAAATAGCAATCAGCCCCAGCATTTT.

This sequence joins TRBV13 and TRBJ1-3; 7 bases agree with TRBD1. This CDR3 has 17 residues. V gave up 2 bases and J gave up 0 bases; unmatched junction bases: 7. Germline lookup yields CDR1 PRHDT and CDR2 FYEKMQ (reference sequence). Written as DNA, the CDR3 is TGTGCCAGCAGCTTACCCTCGACAGGGCTCTCTGGAAACACCATATATTTT. As protein: CASSLPSTGLSGNTIYF.

This clone was seen once. The chain uses TRBV27 and TRBJ1-5; perhaps TRBD1 as D (6 bases). Germline V gene data show CDR1 as MNHEY and CDR2 as SMNVEV (reference sequence). CDR3 length: 16 amino acids. V was pared by 3 bases and J by 7 bases, with 19 bases between. Here the CDR3 DNA reads TGTGCCAGCAGTTTTTCGAAGACAGGCCCCGGGCAGCCCCAGCATTTT. Residues: CASSFSKTGPGQPQHF.

This chain joins TRBV18 and TRBJ1-1, with 10 bases fitting TRBD1. This CDR3 is 17 amino acids long. The V and J ends lost 1 base and 6 bases, in that order; junction bases with no gene match: 11. Per the germline V gene, CDR1 is KGHSH and CDR2 is LQKENI. The CDR3 spells CASSPLVLGTGEAEAFF. As DNA, the CDR3 is TGTGCCAGCTCACCACTCGTCCTGGGGACAGGGGAGGCTGAAGCTTTCTTT.

This clone has just one count. The V and J genes are TRBV6-1 and TRBJ1-2; tentative D call: TRBD1 (5 bases). V was clipped by 4 bases and J by 4 bases, with 7 bases between them. Germline V gene data show CDR1 as MNHNS and CDR2 as SASEGT. The CDR3 totals 12 residues. The CDR3 nucleotides are TGTGCCAGCAGTGGGGGGGTCTATGGCTACACCTTC. This sequence encodes CASSGGVYGYTF.

The gene calls are TRBV7-2 and TRBJ2-7; 7 nucleotides match TRBD2. The trim removed 6 bases at V and 7 bases at J, leaving 15 bases unmatched. The germline V gene has CDR1 SGHTA and CDR2 FQGNSA. The CDR3 contains 15 residues. Here the CDR3 reads CASRPPGRGQREQYF. CDR3 coding DNA: TGTGCCAGCAGACCTCCGGGGAGGGGCCAACGGGAGCAGTACTTC. The whole variable domain, remainder taken from reference TRBV7-2 and TRBJ2-7, is GAGVSQSPSNKVTEKGKDVELRCDPISGHTALYWYRQSLGQGLEFLIYFQGNSAPDKSGLPSDRFSAERTGGSVSTLTIQRTQQEDSAVYLCASRPPGRGQREQYFGPGTRLTVT.

CDR3 bases: TGTGCCAGCAGCTACTCCGGGAATAGCAATCAGCCCCAGCATTTT. As protein: CASSYSGNSNQPQHF. The chain joins TRBV5-8 to TRBJ1-5, with D unclear. Trimming took off 3 bases at V and 0 bases at J, with 10 bases between the two ends. The germline CDR1 and CDR2 sequences are SGHTS and YDEGEE. This CDR3 comprises 15 residues.

The V gene is TRBV5-8, the J gene TRBJ1-2; 7 bases align to TRBD1. Germline CDR1 is SGHTS and CDR2 is YDEGEE. The CDR3 is 13 residues long. Unmatched junction bases numbered 4, after V lost 2 bases and J lost 6 bases. CDR3 DNA sequence: TGTGCCAGCAGCTTCACAGGGGAGGATGGCTACACCTTC. It codes for CASSFTGEDGYTF. Full variable domain (rest looked up from reference TRBV5-8 and TRBJ1-2): EAGVTQSPTHLIKTRGQQATLRCSPISGHTSVYWYQQALGLGLQFLLWYDEGEERNRGNFPPRFSGRQFPNYSSELNVNALELEDSALYLCASSFTGEDGYTFGSGTRLTVV.

This chain links TRBV5-6 with TRBJ2-7; the D gene is possibly TRBD2 (5 bases). This CDR3 contains 15 residues. CDR1 SGHDT and CDR2 YYEEEE come from the germline V gene. Trimming removed 4 bases at V and 0 bases at J, with 14 bases between. The CDR3 coding sequence is TGTGCCAGCAGCGCAGGACTCCTTCCCTCCTACGAGCAGTACTTC. Its protein product is CASSAGLLPSYEQYF.

The chain carries TRBV5-5 and TRBJ2-5; D perhaps matches TRBD1 (6 bases). The CDR3 length is 12 residues. The V end was cut by 6 bases, the J end by 3 bases, with 9 bases between. Germline CDR1 SGHKS, CDR2 YYEKEE (reference sequence). This CDR3 reads CASIGQKETQYF. The CDR3 bases are TGTGCCAGCATCGGACAGAAAGAGACCCAGTACTTC.

The chain joins TRBV5-4 to TRBJ2-5; D perhaps matches TRBD2 (5 bases). This CDR3 contains 16 residues. The V end was cut by 3 bases, the J end by 1 base, with 16 bases between. Germline V gene lookup returns CDR1 SGHNT and CDR2 YYREEE (reference sequence). As DNA, the CDR3 is TGTGCCAGCAGCTCGCCGGCGGGTGCTTCCCAAGAGACCCAGTACTTC. Residues: CASSSPAGASQETQYF.

The rearrangement links TRBV13 to TRBJ1-3; no clear D. V lost 6 bases and J lost 0, with 12 bases in between. The germline gives CDR1 PRHDT, CDR2 FYEKMQ (reference sequence). The CDR3 covers 15 residues. CDR3 bases: TGTGCCAGCAGTCGAGGAGGAAGCTCTGGAAACACCATATATTTT. The encoded protein is CASSRGGSSGNTIYF.

In this sample, this clone turned up once. The chain employs TRBV6-1 and TRBJ1-5, with D possibly being TRBD1 (6 bases). The CDR3 consists of 13 residues. The germline CDR1 and CDR2 sequences are MNHNS and SASEGT. V gave up 9 bases and J gave up 3 bases, with 12 bases separating them. In DNA form, the CDR3 reads TGTGCCAGTCACCGGGACAACAATCAGCCCCAGCATTTT. Its protein product is CASHRDNNQPQHF.

This clone occurred once. CDR3 nucleotide sequence: TGTGCCAGCAGGCCGGGACTAGCGGTAGATACGCAGTATTTT. Translated, it gives CASRPGLAVDTQYF. The chain joins TRBV2 to TRBJ2-3; 11 bases fit TRBD2. The CDR3 is 14 residues long. CDR1 is SNHLY, CDR2 FYNNEI, per germline. V was clipped by 6 bases and J by 5 bases; unmatched bases: 4.

The genes are TRBV7-3 and TRBJ1-1; the D is unclear. Germline V gene data show CDR1 as SGHTA and CDR2 as FQGTGA. Trimming pared 0 bases from V and 3 bases from J, leaving 17 bases between. The CDR3 totals 17 residues. DNA for the CDR3: TGTGCCAGCAGCTTAACTCCCGGTGTCATCCCTGACACTGAAGCTTTCTTT. It is translated as CASSLTPGVIPDTEAFF.

This clone was seen only a few times. J is TRBJ2-7 and V is TRBV4-3, with 11 bases that match TRBD1. V lost 0 bases, J lost 3 bases, and 4 bases stayed unmatched. The CDR3 extends over 16 amino acids. CDR1 is LGHNA, CDR2 YSLEER, per germline. The CDR3: CASSQETGTGGYEQYF. The CDR3 DNA reads TGCGCCAGCAGCCAAGAAACGGGGACAGGGGGCTACGAGCAGTACTTC.

This clone was counted a single time. The chain employs TRBV21-1 and TRBJ1-1; the tabulated D call, TRBD1, remains unverified against the DNA. TRBV21-1 is annotated as a pseudogene. The CDR3 extends over 13 amino acids. The CDR3 nucleotides read TGTGCCAGCAGCATGACAGGGGGAACTGAAGCTTTCTTT. It yields the protein CASSMTGGTEAFF.

The CDR3 region has the DNA TGTGCCAGCAGCTTATTTACAGGAAGCAATCAGCCCCAGCATTTT. Protein product: CASSLFTGSNQPQHF. J is TRBJ1-5 and V is TRBV7-9; possibly TRBD1 for D (5 bases). Per the germline V gene, CDR1 is SEHNR and CDR2 is FQNEAQ (reference sequence). Trimming shortened V by 2 bases and J by 1 base, and 9 bases separated the two germline ends. The CDR3 sequence is 15 residues long. Filled out from reference TRBV7-9 and TRBJ1-5, the complete variable domain reads DTGVSQNPRHKITKRGQNVTFRCDPISEHNRLYWYRQTLGQGPEFLTYFQNEAQLEKSRLLSDRFSAERPKGSFSTLEIQRTEQGDSAMYLCASSLFTGSNQPQHFGDGTRLSIL.

This chain joins TRBV7-9 and TRBJ1-2; 9 nucleotides align to TRBD1. CDR1 is SEHNR and CDR2 is FQNEAQ in the germline V gene (reference sequence). CDR3 length: 15 amino acids. With 1 base clipped from V and 8 bases from J, the junction kept 8 bases outside the gene matches. CDR3 in DNA: TGTGCCAGCAGCTTAGTTGAACCGGGACAGGGAGGCTACACCTTC. Translation gives CASSLVEPGQGGYTF.

This clone was observed a handful of times. The J gene is TRBJ2-1, the V gene TRBV20-1; D is unresolved. This CDR3 is built from 11 residues. The germline V gene encodes CDR1 DFQATT and CDR2 SNEGSKA (reference sequence). V dropped 4 bases and J dropped 9 bases, with 10 bases sitting between them. CDR3 sequence: CSAIQQLEQFF. Here the CDR3 DNA reads TGCAGTGCTATACAGCAACTTGAGCAGTTCTTC.

V and J are TRBV18 and TRBJ1-1, with 12 bases fitting TRBD1. CDR3 length: 18 amino acids. Germline loops: CDR1 KGHSH, CDR2 LQKENI. J lost 5 bases, V lost 3 bases, and 13 bases had no gene match. As DNA, the CDR3 is TGTGCCAGCTCACCCCGCGGGACAGGGGGCGCCCAGGGAACTGAAGCTTTCTTT. Protein sequence: CASSPRGTGGAQGTEAFF.

In this sample, this clone turned up a few times. The CDR3, as DNA: TGTGCCAGCAGTTCGGACGGCGGGAATACTGAAGCTTTCTTT. It specifies CASSSDGGNTEAFF. The chain recombines TRBV5-6 with TRBJ1-1, with D hard to call. Trimming removed 5 bases at V and 5 bases at J, with 16 bases between. CDR3 size: 14 residues. Germline CDR1 is SGHDT and CDR2 is YYEEEE.

The chain carries TRBV15 and TRBJ2-5; D is perhaps TRBD1 (5 bases). The end of the DNA fits TRBJ2-7 better, so the J call may be wrong. The germline V gene encodes CDR1 LNHNV and CDR2 YYDKDF (reference sequence). The CDR3 has 13 amino acids. The CDR3 sequence is CATSRDTSYEQYF. Written as DNA, the CDR3 is TGTGCCACCAGCAGGGACACTTCCTACGAGCAGTACTTC.

The V gene is TRBV7-2, the J gene TRBJ1-5, with 9 nucleotides matching TRBD1. Trimming took 7 bases from V and 7 from J; bases not matched to a gene: 11. This CDR3 has 15 residues. The V gene's germline CDR1 is SGHTA and CDR2 FQGNSA. In DNA, the CDR3 is TGTGCCAGCACCGAAGGGGACAGGGAAGGCCAGCCCCAGCATTTT. Translation: CASTEGDREGQPQHF. Together with reference TRBV7-2 and TRBJ1-5, the CDR3 gives the full variable domain: GAGVSQSPSNKVTEKGKDVELRCDPISGHTALYWYRQSLGQGLEFLIYFQGNSAPDKSGLPSDRFSAERTGGSVSTLTIQRTQQEDSAVYLCASTEGDREGQPQHFGDGTRLSIL.

The chain uses TRBV6-5 and TRBJ1-1; D is undetermined. CDR3 length: 15 residues. Germline CDR1 reads MNHEY; CDR2 reads SVGAGI. Trimming left V 0 bases short and J 1 base short, with 9 bases between. CDR3 DNA: TGTGCCAGCAGTTACTCGAGCTCTTCGAACACTGAAGCTTTCTTT. Protein product: CASSYSSSSNTEAFF.